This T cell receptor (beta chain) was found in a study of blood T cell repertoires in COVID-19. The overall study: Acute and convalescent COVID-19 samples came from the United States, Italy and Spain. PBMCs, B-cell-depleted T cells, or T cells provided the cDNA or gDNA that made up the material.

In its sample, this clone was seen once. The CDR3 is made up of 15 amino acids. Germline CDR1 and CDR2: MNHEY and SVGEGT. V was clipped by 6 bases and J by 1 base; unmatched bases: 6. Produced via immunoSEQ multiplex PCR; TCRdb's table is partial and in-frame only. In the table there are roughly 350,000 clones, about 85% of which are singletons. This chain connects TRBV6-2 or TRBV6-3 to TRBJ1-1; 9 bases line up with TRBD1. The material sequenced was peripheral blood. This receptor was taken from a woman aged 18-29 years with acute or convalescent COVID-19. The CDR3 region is CASSRDRVENTEAFF. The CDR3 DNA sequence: TGTGCCAGCAGCCGGGACAGGGTTGAGAACACTGAAGCTTTCTTT.